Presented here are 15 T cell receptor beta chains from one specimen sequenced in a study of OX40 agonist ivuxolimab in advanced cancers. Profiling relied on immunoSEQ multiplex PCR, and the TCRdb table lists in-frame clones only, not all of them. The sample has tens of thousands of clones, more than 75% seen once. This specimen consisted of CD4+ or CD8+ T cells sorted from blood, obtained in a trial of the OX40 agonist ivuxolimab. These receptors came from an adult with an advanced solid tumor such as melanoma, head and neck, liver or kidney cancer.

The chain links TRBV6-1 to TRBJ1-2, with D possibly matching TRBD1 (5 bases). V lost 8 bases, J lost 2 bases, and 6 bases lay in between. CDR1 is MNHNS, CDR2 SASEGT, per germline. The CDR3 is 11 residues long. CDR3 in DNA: TGTGCCAGCGACAGAAACTATGGCTACACCTTC. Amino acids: CASDRNYGYTF.

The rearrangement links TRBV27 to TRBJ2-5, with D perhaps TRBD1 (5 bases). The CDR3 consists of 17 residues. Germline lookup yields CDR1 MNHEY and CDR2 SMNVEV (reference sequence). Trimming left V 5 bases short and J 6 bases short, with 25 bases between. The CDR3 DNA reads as TGTGCCAGCAGTCCGAGCCAGGGTTCTTTAATTCCCCAGACCCAGTACTTC. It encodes CASSPSQGSLIPQTQYF.

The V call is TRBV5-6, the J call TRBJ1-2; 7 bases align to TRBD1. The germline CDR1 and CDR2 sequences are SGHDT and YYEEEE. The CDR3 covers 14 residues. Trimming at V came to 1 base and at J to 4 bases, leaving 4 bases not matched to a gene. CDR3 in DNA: TGTGCCAGCAGCTTGACAGGGGAAGGCTATGGCTACACCTTC. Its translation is CASSLTGEGYGYTF.

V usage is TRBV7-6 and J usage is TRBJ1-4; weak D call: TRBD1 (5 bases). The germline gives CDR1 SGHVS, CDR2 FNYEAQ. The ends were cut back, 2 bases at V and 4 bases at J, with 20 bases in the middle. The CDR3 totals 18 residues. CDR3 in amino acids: CASSLSLTPGGVNEKLFF. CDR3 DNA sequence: TGTGCCAGCAGCTTAAGCCTCACTCCAGGAGGGGTTAATGAAAAACTGTTTTTT.

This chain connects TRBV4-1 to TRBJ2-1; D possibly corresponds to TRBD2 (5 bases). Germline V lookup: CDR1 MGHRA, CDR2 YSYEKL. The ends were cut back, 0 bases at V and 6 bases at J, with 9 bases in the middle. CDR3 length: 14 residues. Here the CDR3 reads CASSQEASTNEQFF. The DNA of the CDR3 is TGCGCCAGCAGCCAAGAGGCTAGCACCAATGAGCAGTTCTTC.

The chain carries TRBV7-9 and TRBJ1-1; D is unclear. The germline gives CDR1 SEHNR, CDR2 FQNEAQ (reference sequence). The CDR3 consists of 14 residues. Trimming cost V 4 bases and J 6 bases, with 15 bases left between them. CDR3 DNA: TGTGCCAGCAGCTCTCCACAGAGTTACCCTGAAGCTTTCTTT. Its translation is CASSSPQSYPEAFF.

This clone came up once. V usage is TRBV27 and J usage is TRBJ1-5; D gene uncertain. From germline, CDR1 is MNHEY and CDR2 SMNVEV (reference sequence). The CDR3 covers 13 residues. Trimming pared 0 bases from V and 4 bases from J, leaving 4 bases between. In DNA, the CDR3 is TGTGCCAGCAGTTTATCTAGTAATCAGCCCCAGCATTTT. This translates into CASSLSSNQPQHF.

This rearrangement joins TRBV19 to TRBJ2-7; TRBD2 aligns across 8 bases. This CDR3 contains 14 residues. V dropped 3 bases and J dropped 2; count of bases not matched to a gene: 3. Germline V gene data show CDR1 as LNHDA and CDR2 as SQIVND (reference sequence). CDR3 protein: CASSIRAGAYEQYV. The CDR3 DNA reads TGTGCCAGTAGTATTCGAGCGGGGGCCTACGAGCAGTACGTC.

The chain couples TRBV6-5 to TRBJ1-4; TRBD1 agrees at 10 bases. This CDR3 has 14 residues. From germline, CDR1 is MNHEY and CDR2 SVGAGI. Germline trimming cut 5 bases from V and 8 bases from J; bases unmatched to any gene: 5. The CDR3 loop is CASSTGTGEEKLFF. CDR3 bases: TGTGCCAGCAGTACCGGGACAGGGGAGGAAAAACTGTTTTTT.

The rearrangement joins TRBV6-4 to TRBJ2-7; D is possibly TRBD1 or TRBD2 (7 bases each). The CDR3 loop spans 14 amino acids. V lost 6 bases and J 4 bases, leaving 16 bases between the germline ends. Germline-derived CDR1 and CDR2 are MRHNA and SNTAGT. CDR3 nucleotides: TGTGCCAGCAGCTTTCGACAGGGAGGGTACGAGCAGTACGTC. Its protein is CASSFRQGGYEQYV.

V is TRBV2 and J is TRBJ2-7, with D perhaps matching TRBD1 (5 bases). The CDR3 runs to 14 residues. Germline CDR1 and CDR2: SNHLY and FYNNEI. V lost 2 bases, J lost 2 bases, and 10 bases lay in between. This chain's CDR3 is CASSELGPPYEQYV. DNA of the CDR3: TGTGCCAGCAGTGAACTGGGGCCTCCCTACGAGCAGTACGTC.

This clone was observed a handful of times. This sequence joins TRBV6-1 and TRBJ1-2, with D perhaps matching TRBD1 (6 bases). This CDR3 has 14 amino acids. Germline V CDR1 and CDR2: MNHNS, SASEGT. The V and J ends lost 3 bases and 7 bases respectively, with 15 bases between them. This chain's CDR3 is CASSDRGVNRGYTF. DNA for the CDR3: TGTGCCAGCAGTGATAGGGGGGTCAACCGTGGCTACACCTTC.

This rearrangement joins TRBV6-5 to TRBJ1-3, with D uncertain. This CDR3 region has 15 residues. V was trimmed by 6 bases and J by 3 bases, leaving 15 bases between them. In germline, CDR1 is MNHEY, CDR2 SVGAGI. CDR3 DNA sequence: TGTGCCAGCAGCCCTAGTCTAAGGGTTGGAAACACCATATATTTT. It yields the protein CASSPSLRVGNTIYF.

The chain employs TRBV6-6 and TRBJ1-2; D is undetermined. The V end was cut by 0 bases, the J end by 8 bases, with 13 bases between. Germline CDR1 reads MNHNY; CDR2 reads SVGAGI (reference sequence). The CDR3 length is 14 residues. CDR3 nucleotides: TGTGCCAGCAGTTACTCCGGACCCAGAGAGGGCTACACCTTC. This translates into CASSYSGPREGYTF.

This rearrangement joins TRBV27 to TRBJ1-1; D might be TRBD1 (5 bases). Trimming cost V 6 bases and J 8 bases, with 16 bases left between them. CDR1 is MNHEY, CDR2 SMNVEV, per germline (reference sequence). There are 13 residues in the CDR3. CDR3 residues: CASRKTVTLEAFF. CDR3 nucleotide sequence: TGTGCCAGCAGGAAGACAGTTACCTTAGAAGCTTTCTTT.